This entry concerns a single TCR beta chain. This clone has just one count. Its cognate antigen has yet to be identified. Per-base qualities were not stored, and no clone one base away is much larger. The sample originates from a study of cytotoxic CD8 clonotypes in ibrutinib-treated CLL (dated by TCRdb to 2020 to 2023). With regard to the full study: The cohort was composed of 11 relapsed/refractory and about 15 treatment-naive patients; IGHV unmutated status was identified in 17 to 18 patients. Partial responses were observed in some 24 patients and complete responses in 2; after a median follow-up of around 64 months, remission was maintained in 15 or so patients and progression was observed in roughly twelve. The response samples were drawn at a median of approximately twelve months into treatment, with a range of roughly 6 to 36 months. On average, each sample yielded around 230,000 productive templates and 85,000 to 95,000 productive rearrangements. Longitudinal samples were obtainable from about 30% of the roughly 90 participants in the trial. Cryopreserved peripheral blood mononuclear cells were collected at three points: before therapy, at response, and at either sustained remission or disease progression. Every remission and progressive disease sample was obtained while ibrutinib was still being received by the patients.

Each clonotype received, on average, around 10x coverage in deep resolution sequencing performed on a MiSeq, where the target depth lay between 1 in 1 million and 1 in 200,000 T cells. The immunoSEQ hsTCRB Kit was used to generate TCR beta libraries. Per the original workflow: Data were analyzed with ImmunoSEQ Data Assistant and ImmunoSEQ Analyzer, with V, D and J genes assigned per IMGT definitions. Clonality, which ranges from 0 to 1, was calculated by subtracting the normalized Shannon entropy of productive rearrangement frequencies from one. Public clonotype analysis was restricted to overrepresented clonotypes comprising at least 0.05% of each patient's repertoire. Some twelve age-matched healthy donor repertoires from immuneACCESS were used as controls for clonality. TCRdb provides this immuneACCESS table in a form limited to in-frame rearrangements. Some clones are lacking; in checked studies, under half of them reflect an unresolved V gene, and why the rest are absent is not known. V and J calls and clone size are as listed in that table; D and trimming were resolved from the DNA. Across this sample there are about 35,000 clones, with over 55% seen only once. The ten largest make up approximately 15% of the sample.

The CDR3 runs 15 amino acids, cysteine and phenylalanine included. Of the read, only the CDR3 DNA is kept; its 45 bases are in frame from base 1. For CDR1 and CDR2, the germline V gene lists MNHEY and SVGAGI. Cut back by 6 bases and 7 bases, the V and J ends lie 19 bases apart. The paper as a whole reports these results and caveats: Sustained-remission and progressing patients did not have matched sampling times, and lymph node repertoires were not examined. Public clonotypes were rare and either shrank or stayed stable during treatment, and the rise in clonality at ibrutinib response reflected expansion of private clonotypes. Baseline clonality was found to be higher than that of age-matched healthy donors and was strongly correlated with circulating CD8+ T-cell counts. At ibrutinib response clonality went up, during sustained remission it held steady, and at progression it dropped back toward baseline.

Read against the paper, the sample's time point label means: progressive disease on ibrutinib. For TCR beta library preparation, roughly 2.1 micrograms of genomic DNA were isolated from cryopreserved PBMCs. Longitudinal blood samples from CLL patients on ibrutinib monotherapy were analyzed using high-throughput TCR beta sequencing. The patients took part in an open-label, single-center phase 2 trial of ibrutinib monotherapy. This chain is built from TRBV6-5 and TRBJ1-5; the D gene cannot be resolved reliably. The origin of this receptor is a human donor with chronic lymphocytic leukemia. The sequences come from PBMCs, collected at disease progression, from a patient treated with ibrutinib. In nucleotide form, the sequence is TGTGCCAGCAGCCCTCTCGGAGATCCCGAACAGCCCCAGCATTTT. Its translation is CASSPLGDPEQPQHF.